These 21 T cell receptor beta chains came from one sample sequenced in a study of cytomegalovirus exposure and HLA in healthy donors. The PCR made use of 60 Vbeta and 13 Jbeta primers. Method: immunoSEQ multiplex PCR; TCRdb's copy keeps in-frame clones and lacks some. The sample includes about 54,000 clones, approximately 81% of them seen just once. The sample comprised PBMCs. The receptors were sampled from a woman aged 18-30 years in good health and CMV-seronegative.

The V and J genes are TRBV29-1 and TRBJ2-7; 10 bases line up with TRBD2. Germline CDR1 is SQVTM and CDR2 is ANQGSEA. V shed 3 bases, J shed 5 bases, and the junction held 10 bases outside the gene matches. The CDR3 runs to 15 residues. This CDR3 is CSVERVASGSDEQYF. For the CDR3, the DNA is TGCAGCGTTGAGAGGGTGGCTAGCGGGAGCGACGAGCAGTACTTC.

As concerns this clone: A read error may account for a junction end that differs from germline. V is TRBV25-1 and J is TRBJ2-4; D perhaps matches TRBD1 (6 bases). Germline V CDR1 and CDR2: MGHDK, SYGVNS. CDR3 length equals 13 residues. The CDR3 region is CASSEGAKNSQYF. Written as DNA, the CDR3 is TGTGCCAGCAGTGAGGGGGCCAAAAACAGTCAGTACTTC. Drawing the rest from reference TRBV25-1 and TRBJ2-4, the complete variable domain is EADIYQTPRYLVIGTGKKITLECSQTMGHDKMYWYQQDPGMELHLIHYSYGVNSTEKGDLSSESTVSRIRTEHFPLTLESARPSHTSQYLCASSEGAKNSQYFGAGTRLSVL.

The chain is built from TRBV7-3 and TRBJ1-4, with D maybe TRBD1 (6 bases). The germline V gene encodes CDR1 SGHTA and CDR2 FQGTGA. Trimming took off 4 bases at V and 5 bases at J, with 17 bases between the two ends. The CDR3 has 16 residues. This chain's CDR3 is CASSSTTGLSNEKLFF. The CDR3, as DNA: TGTGCCAGCAGCTCGACCACAGGGTTATCGAATGAAAAACTGTTTTTT. Together with reference TRBV7-3 and TRBJ1-4, the CDR3 gives the full variable domain: GAGVSQTPSNKVTEKGKYVELRCDPISGHTALYWYRQSLGQGPEFLIYFQGTGAADDSGLPNDRFFAVRPEGSVSTLKIQRTERGDSAVYLCASSSTTGLSNEKLFFGSGTQLSVL.

The chain joins TRBV7-2 to TRBJ1-5; TRBD1 aligns across 8 bases. The CDR3 runs to 14 residues. V shed 3 bases and J 5 bases; nucleotides not matched to a gene: 3. Germline V lookup: CDR1 SGHTA, CDR2 FQGNSA. CDR3 in DNA: TGTGCCAGCAGCTTCGCAGGGGGCTATCAGCCCCAGCATTTT. Translation: CASSFAGGYQPQHF.

J is TRBJ1-2 and V is TRBV30; no clear D. CDR3 size: 13 residues. Per the germline V gene, CDR1 is GTSNPN and CDR2 is SVGIG (reference sequence). Trimming cost V 1 base and J 7 bases, with 13 bases left between them. This CDR3 reads CAWSEARPTGYTF. Written as DNA, the CDR3 is TGTGCCTGGAGTGAGGCCAGGCCTACTGGCTACACCTTC.

The J gene is TRBJ1-3, the V gene TRBV6-4; TRBD1 is a possible D gene (5 bases). Germline-derived CDR1 and CDR2 are MRHNA and SNTAGT. V lost 7 bases, J lost 1 base, and 14 bases lay in between. This CDR3 is built from 15 residues. The CDR3 sequence is CASTRTGGSGNTIYF. CDR3 in DNA: TGTGCCAGCACAAGGACCGGGGGGTCTGGAAACACCATATATTTT.

This clone has a handful of counts. The chain is built from TRBV28 and TRBJ1-2, with a tentative D call TRBD1 (5 bases). The CDR3 has 13 amino acids. Trimming shortened V by 7 bases and J by 7 bases, and 16 bases separated the two germline ends. Germline values: CDR1 MDHEN, CDR2 SYDVKM. CDR3 in DNA: TGTGCCAGCACCCCACCCCAGGGTGGTGGCTACACCTTC. It is translated as CASTPPQGGGYTF.

This clone was seen a single time. This rearrangement joins TRBV6-1 to TRBJ1-3, with unresolved D. The ends were cut back, 8 bases at V and 0 bases at J, with 14 bases in the middle. CDR3 length: 15 residues. CDR1 and CDR2 (germline): MNHNS, SASEGT. Written as DNA, the CDR3 is TGTGCCAGCCCCCCTCCGGGTGGCTCTGGAAACACCATATATTTT. Translation: CASPPPGGSGNTIYF.

The genes are TRBV10-1 and TRBJ2-4; TRBD2 matches 8 bases. The germline V gene has CDR1 WNHNN and CDR2 SYGVQD (reference sequence). Unmatched junction bases numbered 7, after V lost 3 bases and J lost 6 bases. CDR3 length: 15 residues. CDR3 residues: CASSDGAGGLNIQYF. The CDR3 DNA sequence: TGCGCCAGCAGTGACGGGGCGGGAGGTCTAAACATTCAGTACTTC.

V usage is TRBV28 and J usage is TRBJ2-7, with a tentative D call TRBD1 (5 bases). The V and J ends lost 5 bases and 5 bases respectively, with 16 bases between them. The CDR3 totals 14 residues. Germline V gene data show CDR1 as MDHEN and CDR2 as SYDVKM. CDR3 coding DNA: TGTGCCAGCAGTCCCCCGGCAGGGCCCCACGAGCAGTACTTC. This codes for CASSPPAGPHEQYF.

The chain joins TRBV12-5 to TRBJ1-2; 7 nucleotides line up with TRBD1. The CDR3 length is 12 residues. V lost 6 bases and J lost 6; bases outside the gene matches: 4. Germline V gives CDR1 LGHNT, CDR2 FRNRAP. CDR3 residues: CASGPDRDGYTF. CDR3 coding DNA: TGTGCTAGTGGGCCCGACAGGGATGGCTACACCTTC.

The V gene is TRBV5-1, the J gene TRBJ1-1; no firm D call. This CDR3 spans 14 amino acids. Germline values: CDR1 SGHRS, CDR2 YFSETQ. With 0 bases removed from V and 2 bases from J, the gap between germline ends came to 8 bases. CDR3 bases: TGCGCCAGCAGCTTGGCCCCAACAAACACTGAAGCTTTCTTT. Protein product: CASSLAPTNTEAFF.

The chain couples TRBV7-2 to TRBJ2-7; 9 bases agree with TRBD2. The J call is uncertain, as TRBJ2-5 better fits the DNA end. The V gene's germline CDR1 is SGHTA and CDR2 FQGNSA. The CDR3 extends over 15 amino acids. The CDR3 nucleotides are TGTGCCAGCAGCTTAGGCGGGAGGGCCCCAGAGACCCAGTACTTC. Translating gives CASSLGGRAPETQYF.

This clone was found a few times. V usage is TRBV7-3 and J usage is TRBJ1-5; 10 positions match TRBD1. Trimming took 3 bases from V and 3 from J; bases not matched to a gene: 2. CDR1 and CDR2 (germline): SGHTA, FQGTGA. The CDR3 spans 15 residues. CDR3 nucleotides: TGTGCCAGCAGCTTGGGGACAGGGGTCAATCAGCCCCAGCATTTT. Its translation: CASSLGTGVNQPQHF.

Only one count was recorded for this clone. The CDR3 loop reads CASSPRAEGGYTF. The CDR3 nucleotides read TGTGCCAGCAGCCCTCGTGCCGAGGGTGGCTACACCTTC. This chain joins TRBV7-3 and TRBJ1-2, with unresolved D. Germline CDR1 reads SGHTA; CDR2 reads FQGTGA. This CDR3 has 13 residues. V lost 5 bases, J lost 7 bases, and 14 bases lay in between.

This clone has a single count. Germline and junction disagree at one end, which may indicate a read error. V and J are TRBV28 and TRBJ2-5; perhaps TRBD1 as D (6 bases). The J call may not be correct, given that the DNA end is closer to TRBJ2-7. The CDR3 has 14 amino acids. Germline V gives CDR1 MDHEN, CDR2 SYDVKM. This chain's CDR3 is CASTLGASRGEQYF. For the CDR3, the DNA is TGTGCCAGCACTTTAGGGGCTAGCAGGGGCGAGCAGTACTTC.

The rearrangement uses TRBV9 and TRBJ1-5, with 9 bases fitting TRBD1. The V gene's germline CDR1 is SGDLS and CDR2 YYNGEE. The V gene end was trimmed by 4 bases and the J gene end by 7 bases; junction bases not matched to a gene: 6. The CDR3 extends over 14 amino acids. CDR3 coding DNA: TGTGCCAGCAGCCCTACAGGGGGCGGGCAGCCCCAGCATTTT. It codes for CASSPTGGGQPQHF. The entire variable domain, with the rest obtained from reference TRBV9 and TRBJ1-5, is as follows: DSGVTQTPKHLITATGQRVTLRCSPRSGDLSVYWYQQSLDQGLQFLIQYYNGEERAKGNILERFSAQQFPDLHSELNLSSLELGDSALYFCASSPTGGGQPQHFGDGTRLSIL.

This rearrangement joins TRBV5-1 to TRBJ1-4; D remains unclear. Deletions cut 3 bases from V and 0 bases from J, with 12 bases between. Germline V CDR1 and CDR2: SGHRS, YFSETQ. CDR3 length: 16 residues. CDR3 sequence (DNA): TGCGCCAGCAGCTCGTTACAGTCCTCAACTAATGAAAAACTGTTTTTT. As protein: CASSSLQSSTNEKLFF.

This clone was seen a few times. The V gene is TRBV6-5, the J gene TRBJ2-1; no clear D. Between the trimmed V and J ends, which lost 6 bases and 7 bases, there was a span of 10 bases. In germline, CDR1 is MNHEY, CDR2 SVGAGI. The CDR3 contains 12 residues. The CDR3 here is CASSKFSNEQFF. The CDR3, as DNA: TGTGCCAGCAGCAAGTTCAGTAATGAGCAGTTCTTC.

The chain recombines TRBV4-2 with TRBJ2-7, with 9 bases lining up with TRBD1. The CDR3 has 15 residues. V lost 3 bases and J lost 2; bases outside the gene matches: 5. The germline CDR1 and CDR2 sequences are LGHNA and YNFKEQ. DNA for the CDR3: TGTGCCAGCAGCCAGACCGGGACAGGGACCTACGAGCAGTACTTC. Translating gives CASSQTGTGTYEQYF.

The chain has TRBV5-4 and TRBJ2-1, with TRBD2 as a possible D gene (6 bases). From germline, CDR1 is SGHNT and CDR2 YYREEE (reference sequence). V dropped 2 bases and J dropped 11 bases, with 11 bases sitting between them. The CDR3 sequence is 12 residues long. The CDR3 DNA follows: TGTGCCAGCAGCTTAGGGGAGGTTAAGCAGTTCTTC. This translates into CASSLGEVKQFF.